Below, 21 T cell receptor beta chains from the same sample are listed, as sequenced in a study of CXCR3-negative and CXCR3-positive naive CD8 T cells. The TRB cDNA libraries were prepared by 5' RACE with UMI labels. One entry per CDR3 protein, without DNA, is what TCRdb gives after re-calling the 5' RACE reads. This sample's table reports 4,800 or so distinct CDR3 sequences. The sequencing input was naive CXCR3- CD8+ T cells from blood. Regarding subset: CD45RO-CCR7+CD27+CD95- naive CD8+ T cells lacking CXCR3 (TNR3-). All receptors derive from a human donor in good health. Some clones in this sample may be carry-over from other donors' samples.

This chain joins TRBV10-3 and TRBJ1-1. The length of the CDR3 is 15 residues. Germline V CDR1 and CDR2: ENHRY, SYGVKD. The CDR3 loop reads CAISESGGENTEAFF.

Its frequency marks this clonotype as medium-sized (0.01 to 0.1%). V is TRBV5-1 and J is TRBJ2-2; checking the TCRdb D call of TRBD1 is not possible without DNA. Germline assignment: CDR1 SGHRS and CDR2 YFSETQ. The CDR3 totals 15 residues. This CDR3 reads CASSPGQGYTGELFF. Variable domain in full (rest from reference TRBV5-1 and TRBJ2-2): KAGVTQTPRYLIKTRGQQVTLSCSPISGHRSVSWYQQTPGQGLQFLFEYFSETQRNKGNFPGRFSGRQFSNSRSEMNVSTLELGDSALYLCASSPGQGYTGELFFGEGSRLTVL.

The chain carries TRBV5-6 and TRBJ2-5; TCRdb reports TRBD2, a call that lacks DNA to check it against. Germline lookup yields CDR1 SGHDT and CDR2 YYEEEE. This CDR3 has 16 amino acids. The CDR3 region is CASSAGTSGGVETQYF.

This clonotype is labeled medium-sized based on frequency. The chain has TRBV7-8 and TRBJ1-1; the D call of TRBD1 rests on TCRdb alone, since no DNA is present to check it. The CDR3 extends over 15 amino acids. Germline-derived CDR1 and CDR2 are SGHVS and FQNEAQ. This CDR3 reads CASSPSGGMNTEAFF.

The J gene is TRBJ2-1, the V gene TRBV11-2. The CDR3 covers 15 residues. Germline-derived CDR1 and CDR2 are SGHAT and FQNNGV. The CDR3 loop is CASRREVSSYNEQFF.

CDR3 sequence reads: CASSFGQGPPITEAFF. This chain uses TRBV6-5 with TRBJ1-1; TCRdb proposes TRBD1, but this gene call is untestable without DNA. Germline V gene data show CDR1 as MNHEY and CDR2 as SVGAGI. The CDR3 is made up of 16 amino acids.

The V gene is TRBV29-1, the J gene TRBJ2-7. Per germline, CDR1 SQVTM and CDR2 ANQGSEA. This CDR3 is 12 amino acids long. The CDR3 here is CSVAGLSHEQYF.

Frequency places this clonotype as medium-sized. This chain connects TRBV7-9 to TRBJ2-7; TCRdb returns TRBD2, unconfirmable since there is no DNA. This CDR3 contains 16 residues. CDR1 is SEHNR and CDR2 is FQNEAQ in the germline V gene (reference sequence). The CDR3 is CASSSETSGASYEQYF.

The chain combines TRBV29-1 with TRBJ2-3; absent DNA, TCRdb's TRBD2 call cannot be checked. The CDR3 has 15 amino acids. Per the germline V gene, CDR1 is SQVTM and CDR2 is ANQGSEA. Here the CDR3 reads CSVRGGLAGVDTQYF.

In terms of frequency, this clonotype is medium-sized (0.01 to 0.1%). The chain employs TRBV20-1 and TRBJ2-7; the D gene TCRdb calls, TRBD2, cannot be checked with no DNA. The CDR3 has 15 residues. Germline assignment: CDR1 DFQATT and CDR2 SNEGSKA (reference sequence). CDR3 protein: CSATLGTSGSYEQYF.

V usage is TRBV7-2 and J usage is TRBJ2-7. CDR3 length: 13 residues. CDR1 and CDR2 from the germline V gene are SGHTA and FQGNSA. The CDR3 protein is CASSRGGSYEQYF.

By frequency, this clonotype registers medium-sized. This rearrangement joins TRBV6-5 to TRBJ2-3. CDR1 MNHEY and CDR2 SVGAGI come from the germline V gene. This CDR3 is 16 amino acids long. The CDR3 is CASSYSWSWNTDTQYF.

J is TRBJ2-1 and V is TRBV28; the D gene TCRdb calls, TRBD1, cannot be checked with no DNA. From germline, CDR1 is MDHEN and CDR2 SYDVKM. The CDR3 contains 12 residues. The CDR3 loop is CAGATGYNEQFF.

This clonotype is medium-sized by frequency. The gene calls are TRBV28 and TRBJ2-1; TCRdb gives TRBD1 as the D gene, but with no DNA this cannot be confirmed. CDR3 length: 11 amino acids. Germline CDR1 and CDR2: MDHEN and SYDVKM. CDR3 in amino acids: CASRRGYSQFF.

By frequency, this clonotype registers medium-sized. The chain couples TRBV29-1 to TRBJ2-7; TCRdb names TRBD1, which stays unverified in the absence of DNA. This CDR3 is built from 13 residues. The germline V gene encodes CDR1 SQVTM and CDR2 ANQGSEA. The CDR3 here is CSVSPGVFHEQYF.

The CDR3 loop reads CASSLLGDLDTDTQYF. This chain uses TRBV4-3 with TRBJ2-3; TCRdb gives TRBD2 as the D gene, but with no DNA this cannot be confirmed. CDR1 is LGHNA and CDR2 is YSLEER in the germline V gene. The CDR3 runs to 16 residues.

V usage is TRBV6-5 and J usage is TRBJ2-5; the D gene TCRdb calls, TRBD1, cannot be checked with no DNA. Germline V gene sequence: CDR1 MNHEY, CDR2 SVGAGI. The CDR3 consists of 16 residues. CDR3 loop: CASSLQETGPGETQYF.

The chain couples TRBV20-1 to TRBJ2-1. The CDR3 spans 12 residues. Germline CDR1 is DFQATT and CDR2 is SNEGSKA (reference sequence). The CDR3 spells CSARIGYNEQFF.

V usage is TRBV24-1 and J usage is TRBJ2-5; TCRdb gives TRBD1 as the D gene, but with no DNA this cannot be confirmed. Germline-derived CDR1 and CDR2 are KGHDR and SFDVKD. The CDR3 consists of 14 residues. The CDR3 reads CATSDGTTQETQYF.

The rearrangement joins TRBV4-1 to TRBJ1-2. Germline V gene lookup returns CDR1 MGHRA and CDR2 YSYEKL. CDR3 size: 15 residues. The CDR3 sequence: CASSQPTTGNYGYTF.

Judged by frequency, this clonotype is medium-sized. The V and J genes are TRBV6-1 and TRBJ2-7; lacking DNA, the TRBD1 call made by TCRdb goes unchecked. Germline values: CDR1 MNHNS, CDR2 SASEGT. CDR3 length: 15 residues. CDR3 residues: CASSEARGFGYEQYF.